Listed below are T cell receptor beta chains from one sample, sequenced in a study of cytomegalovirus exposure and HLA in healthy donors. Some clones are missing from TCRdb's copy, which holds only in-frame ones; the method was immunoSEQ multiplex PCR. The sample table sets out around 140,000 clones. Sequencing used PBMCs. Receptors were obtained from a woman between 40 and 50 years old in good health and CMV-seronegative. The CDR3 runs from the conserved cysteine through the conserved F or W. A D gene is named only where the DNA matches it firmly.

d_gene	v_gene	j_gene	CDR3aa	CDR3nt
TRBD1	TRBV5-4	TRBJ1-6	CASSRTGENSPLHF	TGTGCCAGCAGCCGGACAGGAGAAAATTCACCCCTCCACTTT
-	TRBV4-1	TRBJ1-1	CASSRGQANTEAFF	TGCGCCAGCAGCCGAGGACAAGCGAACACTGAAGCTTTCTTT
TRBD2	TRBV6-5	TRBJ2-3	CASSYLGGTDTQYF	TGTGCCAGCAGTTACCTCGGGGGGACAGATACGCAGTATTTT
TRBD2	TRBV4-2	TRBJ2-7	CASSLGPGGGDYEQYF	TGTGCCAGCAGCTTGGGTCCGGGGGGTGGTGACTACGAGCAGTACTTC
TRBD1	TRBV27	TRBJ2-6	CASSSQGAGGANVLTF	TGTGCCAGCTCCTCACAGGGGGCTGGTGGGGCCAACGTCCTGACTTTC
TRBD1	TRBV5-1	TRBJ1-1	CASSLLGTGGNTEAFF	TGCGCCAGCAGTTTACTTGGGACAGGGGGGAACACTGAAGCTTTCTTT
-	TRBV5-1	TRBJ1-1	CASRQQGNTEAFF	TGCGCCAGCAGGCAACAGGGAAACACTGAAGCTTTCTTT
-	TRBV4-3	TRBJ1-2	CASSQAGPWGVDYGYTF	TGCGCCAGCAGCCAAGCCGGACCGTGGGGGGTTGACTATGGCTACACCTTC
TRBD1	TRBV5-6	TRBJ2-4	CASSITRDRELVENIQYF	TGTGCCAGCAGCATCACCCGGGACAGGGAATTAGTCGAAAACATTCAGTACTTC
-	TRBV7-9	TRBJ2-7	CASSFGGTYEQYF	TGTGCCAGCAGCTTTGGCGGGACCTACGAGCAGTACTTC
-	TRBV5-1	TRBJ2-2	CASSSQGEVRTGELFF	TGCGCCAGCAGCAGTCAGGGGGAGGTGAGGACCGGGGAGCTGTTTTTT
-	TRBV7-2	TRBJ1-6	CASSGVVDSPLHF	TGTGCCAGCAGTGGAGTTGTGGATTCACCCCTCCACTTT
-	TRBV9	TRBJ1-1	CASSSQPNTEAFF	TGTGCCAGCAGCTCACAGCCGAACACTGAAGCTTTCTTT
TRBD1	TRBV5-1	TRBJ2-3	CASSVPTGGGTDTQYF	TGCGCCAGCAGCGTCCCTACAGGGGGCGGGACAGATACGCAGTATTTT
-	TRBV29-1	TRBJ1-2	CSVYTEGYRYTF	TGCAGCGTTTATACAGAGGGCTATCGCTACACCTTC
-	TRBV12-5	TRBJ1-5	CASSLRPRGNQPQHF	TGTGCTAGTAGTTTGAGACCTCGGGGCAATCAGCCCCAGCATTTT
-	TRBV11-2	TRBJ1-6	CASSFYIRQGIYNSPLHF	TGTGCCAGCAGCTTTTATATCCGGCAGGGGATTTATAATTCACCCCTCCACTTT
-	TRBV10-2	TRBJ1-2	CASSEQGLAGYTF	TGCGCCAGCAGTGAGCAGGGTCTGGCTGGCTACACCTTC
-	TRBV19	TRBJ2-7	CASSTQGRKVEQYF	TGTGCCAGTAGTACCCAGGGGAGAAAGGTCGAGCAGTACTTC
TRBD2	TRBV4-2	TRBJ2-3	CASSQDGTSGGSGHTQYF	TGTGCCAGCAGCCAAGATGGGACTAGCGGGGGGAGTGGCCATACGCAGTATTTT
TRBD2	TRBV5-1	TRBJ2-5	CASSERTSGTQETQYF	TGCGCCAGCAGCGAAAGGACTAGCGGAACCCAAGAGACCCAGTACTTC
-	TRBV7-9	TRBJ2-3	CASSPQSGSTDTQYF	TGTGCCAGCAGCCCCCAATCAGGAAGCACAGATACGCAGTATTTT
TRBD1	TRBV27	TRBJ1-6	CASRLSPGQYNSPLHF	TGTGCCAGCAGGCTCTCCCCGGGACAGTATAATTCACCCCTCCACTTT
-	TRBV7-2	TRBJ2-3	CASSLGLGDTQYF	TGTGCCAGCAGCTTAGGACTCGGAGATACGCAGTATTTT
TRBD1	TRBV20-1	TRBJ2-7	CSAWTGGEQYF	TGCAGTGCATGGACAGGCGGCGAGCAGTACTTC
-	TRBV2	TRBJ1-2	CARSGISTVYGYTF	TGTGCCAGAAGTGGGATTAGTACAGTCTATGGCTACACCTTC
TRBD1	TRBV5-1	TRBJ2-2	CASSSRTGVSGELFF	TGCGCCAGCAGCTCGCGGACAGGAGTGAGCGGGGAGCTGTTTTTT
TRBD2	TRBV6-5	TRBJ2-3	CASSPRGVHTDTQYF	TGTGCCAGCAGCCCGCGGGGGGTCCACACAGATACGCAGTATTTT
-	TRBV7-3	TRBJ2-3	CASSLGGEYTQYF	TGTGCCAGCAGCTTAGGCGGGGAATATACGCAGTATTTT